A selection of T cell receptor beta chains follows, all from one sample in a study of cytomegalovirus exposure and HLA in healthy donors. The method was immunoSEQ multiplex PCR; TCRdb's version includes in-frame clones alone and lacks a portion of them. The sample includes 55,000 to 80,000 clones, about 70% of them seen just once. The sequenced material came from PBMCs. These receptors all come from a woman between 25 and 40 years old in good health and CMV-seropositive. Both conserved end residues are part of each CDR3. The D gene is left open where the match is weak. Expanded clones get a size class; other rows say once, few or many, or leave the size out.

NA	NA	TRBJ2-7	TRBV7-8	CASSLGGQSGYEQYF	TGTGCCAGCAGCTTAGGCGGACAGTCTGGCTACGAGCAGTACTTC
NA	NA	TRBJ2-3	TRBV18	CASSPHPSTDTQYF	TGTGCCAGCTCACCACATCCTAGCACAGATACGCAGTATTTT
NA	NA	TRBJ2-7	TRBV6-1	CASRLRGSYEQYF	TGTGCCAGCAGACTGAGGGGGTCCTACGAGCAGTACTTC
NA	once	TRBJ2-3	TRBV4-2	CASSQVGGRTFSTDTQYF	TGTGCCAGCAGCCAAGTGGGTGGGAGAACATTTAGCACAGATACGCAGTATTTT
NA	once	TRBJ1-1	TRBV9	CASSVDPGRTEAFF	TGTGCCAGCAGCGTAGATCCAGGGAGGACTGAAGCTTTCTTT
TRBD1	NA	TRBJ1-1	TRBV9	CASSPRQGGNTEAFF	TGTGCCAGCAGCCCTCGACAGGGAGGTAACACTGAAGCTTTCTTT
TRBD1	NA	TRBJ2-7	TRBV6-5	CASSYREGTGATEQYF	TGTGCCAGCAGTTACCGGGAGGGGACAGGGGCTACGGAGCAGTACTTC
NA	NA	TRBJ2-1	TRBV7-9	CASSPPLSGEQFF	TGTGCCAGCAGCCCGCCCCTAAGCGGCGAGCAGTTCTTC
NA	NA	TRBJ1-2	TRBV30	CAWNLGTAHGYTF	TGTGCCTGGAACCTCGGGACTGCCCATGGCTACACCTTC
TRBD1	NA	TRBJ1-1	TRBV7-9	CASSFLTGGVTFF	TGTGCCAGCAGCTTCTTGACAGGGGGCGTAACTTTCTTT
TRBD2	NA	TRBJ2-1	TRBV28	CASTPWKREPWDEQFF	TGTGCCAGCACCCCTTGGAAGCGGGAGCCCTGGGATGAGCAGTTCTTC
NA	NA	TRBJ2-7	TRBV7-9	CASSLLRERGEQYF	TGTGCCAGCAGCTTATTACGGGAGAGGGGAGAGCAGTACTTC
TRBD2	NA	TRBJ2-1	TRBV6-4	CASSPTVAGEGNEQFF	TGTGCCAGCAGCCCGACGGTAGCGGGAGAGGGCAATGAGCAGTTCTTC
TRBD1	NA	TRBJ2-7	TRBV19	CASSIGQDYEQYF	TGTGCCAGTAGTATCGGACAGGACTACGAGCAGTACTTC
NA	NA	TRBJ1-1	TRBV9	CASSVGRNEAFF	TGTGCCAGCAGCGTAGGCAGAAATGAAGCTTTCTTT
NA	NA	TRBJ2-7	TRBV5-1	CASSSGGQNEQYF	TGCGCCAGCAGTTCAGGGGGGCAGAACGAGCAGTACTTC
NA	few	TRBJ2-7	TRBV27	CASSLYGGSYEQYF	TGTGCCAGCAGTTTATACGGCGGATCCTACGAGCAGTACTTC
TRBD1	NA	TRBJ1-1	TRBV4-2	CASSQRQGARNTEAFF	TGTGCCAGCAGCCAACGCCAGGGGGCGAGGAACACTGAAGCTTTCTTT
TRBD1	once	TRBJ1-4	TRBV6-5	CASSTGTGREKLFF	TGTGCCAGCAGTACCGGGACAGGAAGAGAAAAACTGTTTTTT
TRBD1	NA	TRBJ1-4	TRBV9	CASSYRDSEKLFF	TGTGCCAGCAGCTATAGGGACAGTGAAAAACTGTTTTTT
NA	NA	TRBJ1-2	TRBV29-1	CSVGGNPYGYTF	TGCAGCGTTGGAGGCAATCCCTATGGCTACACCTTC
NA	few	TRBJ1-1	TRBV6-1	CASSEVPGRNTEAFF	TGTGCCAGCAGTGAAGTCCCTGGGAGGAACACTGAAGCTTTCTTT
NA	NA	TRBJ1-5	TRBV6-5	CASSTEPSNQPQHF	TGTGCCAGCAGTACGGAGCCTAGCAATCAGCCCCAGCATTTT
TRBD1	once	TRBJ1-5	TRBV18	CASSPQGQGTGKPQHF	TGTGCCAGCTCACCTCAGGGACAGGGCACCGGGAAGCCCCAGCATTTT
NA	NA	TRBJ2-3	TRBV6-5	CASSWGGQSTDTQYF	TGTGCCAGCAGTTGGGGCGGACAGAGCACAGATACGCAGTATTTT
NA	NA	TRBJ1-1	TRBV10-3	CAISSTVNTEAFF	TGTGCCATCAGCTCGACAGTGAACACTGAAGCTTTCTTT
TRBD2	NA	TRBJ2-5	TRBV30	CAWSVVGGWETQYF	TGTGCCTGGAGTGTTGTGGGAGGGTGGGAGACCCAGTACTTC
NA	NA	TRBJ1-4	TRBV7-7	CASSLDLLQGTDEKLFF	TGTGCCAGCAGCTTGGACCTTTTACAGGGAACTGATGAAAAACTGTTTTTT
NA	few	TRBJ2-6	TRBV6-5	CASSSQEVGANVLTF	TGTGCCAGCAGCTCTCAGGAGGTCGGGGCCAACGTCCTGACTTTC
TRBD1	NA	TRBJ2-3	TRBV19	CATGQGASDTQYF	TGTGCCACAGGACAGGGGGCTTCAGATACGCAGTATTTT
TRBD2	NA	TRBJ2-6	TRBV10-3	CAIRIAGGSSGANVLTF	TGTGCCATCAGAATAGCGGGAGGCTCCTCTGGGGCCAACGTCCTGACTTTC
NA	once	TRBJ1-2	TRBV5-6	CASSPANRDTYGYTF	TGTGCCAGCAGCCCTGCAAACCGGGACACCTATGGCTACACCTTC
NA	few	TRBJ2-1	TRBV18	CASSPPSLSYNEQFF	TGTGCCAGCTCACCACCGAGTCTTTCCTACAATGAGCAGTTCTTC
NA	NA	TRBJ1-1	TRBV19	CASSIEPGMTEAFF	TGTGCCAGTAGTATAGAACCAGGAATGACTGAAGCTTTCTTT
TRBD1	NA	TRBJ1-4	TRBV9	CASSGRTGSNEKLFF	TGTGCCAGCAGCGGTCGGACAGGGAGTAATGAAAAACTGTTTTTT
NA	NA	TRBJ2-3	TRBV4-1	CASSQAGNTQYF	TGCGCCAGCAGCCAAGCGGGTAATACGCAGTATTTT
NA	NA	TRBJ2-7	TRBV5-1	CASSLQDPSSYEQYF	TGCGCCAGCAGTTTACAGGATCCAAGCTCCTACGAGCAGTACTTC
NA	NA	TRBJ2-7	TRBV18	CASRTPSSPTYEQYF	TGTGCCAGCCGTACTCCGTCTAGCCCCACCTACGAGCAGTACTTC
NA	NA	TRBJ2-5	TRBV5-1	CASSLLELGTQYF	TGCGCCAGCAGCTTGCTTGAACTTGGGACCCAGTACTTC
NA	NA	TRBJ2-3	TRBV6-5	CASSYFRGDTDTQYF	TGTGCCAGCAGTTACTTCAGGGGGGACACAGATACGCAGTATTTT